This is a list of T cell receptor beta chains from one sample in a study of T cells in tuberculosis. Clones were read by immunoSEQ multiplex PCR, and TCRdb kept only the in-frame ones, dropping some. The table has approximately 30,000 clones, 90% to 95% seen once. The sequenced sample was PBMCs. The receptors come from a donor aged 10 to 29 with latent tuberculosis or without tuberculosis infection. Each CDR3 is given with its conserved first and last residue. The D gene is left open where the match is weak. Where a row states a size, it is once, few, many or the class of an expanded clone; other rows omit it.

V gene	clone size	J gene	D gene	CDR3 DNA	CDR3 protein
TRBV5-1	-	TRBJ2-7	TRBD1	TGCGCCAGCAGCTGGACAGGGGGCTCCTACGAGCAGTACTTC	CASSWTGGSYEQYF
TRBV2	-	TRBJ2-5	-	TGTGCCAGCAGGGGAGGGGGGGGCCAAGAGACCCAGTACTTC	CASRGGGGQETQYF
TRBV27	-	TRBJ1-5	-	TGTGCCAGCAGTTTAGGTTCATCGCGGCCCCAGCATTTT	CASSLGSSRPQHF
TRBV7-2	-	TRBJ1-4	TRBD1	TGTGCCAGCAGCTCGCAGACAGGGGTTAATGAAAAACTGTTTTTT	CASSSQTGVNEKLFF
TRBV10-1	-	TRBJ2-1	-	TGCGCCAGCAGTGAGTCCCCTTTAGGGGATGAGCAGTTCTTC	CASSESPLGDEQFF
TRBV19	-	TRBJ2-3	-	TGTGCCAGCGCCTTAGGGGGGGCGGAAGATACGCAGTATTTT	CASALGGAEDTQYF
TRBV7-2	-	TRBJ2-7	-	TGTGCCAGCAGCTTTTCAGGGGCGGTAACCTACGAGCAGTACTTC	CASSFSGAVTYEQYF
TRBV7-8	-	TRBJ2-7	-	TGTGCCAGCAGCTTAAGGGGACTGTACGAGCAGTACTTC	CASSLRGLYEQYF
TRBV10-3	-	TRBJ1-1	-	TGTGCCATCAGTGAGTTCCATATCGGACAGAGGAACACTGAAGCTTTCTTT	CAISEFHIGQRNTEAFF
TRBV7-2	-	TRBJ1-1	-	TGTGCCAGCAGCTTGAGCCAATTGATGAACACTGAAGCTTTCTTT	CASSLSQLMNTEAFF
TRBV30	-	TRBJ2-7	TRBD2	TGTGCCTCTCAACTAGCGGGAGGGCCTTACGAGCAGTACTTC	CASQLAGGPYEQYF
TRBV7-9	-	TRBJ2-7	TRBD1	TGTGCCAGCAGCTCCCCGGGACAGCCCTACGAGCAGTACTTC	CASSSPGQPYEQYF
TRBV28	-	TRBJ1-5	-	TGTGCCAGCAGAAGAGGAGACAGGAAACGTCAGCCCCAGCATTTT	CASRRGDRKRQPQHF
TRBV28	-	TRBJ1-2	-	TGTGCCAGCAGTGAACAGGGAGACTATGGCTACACCTTC	CASSEQGDYGYTF
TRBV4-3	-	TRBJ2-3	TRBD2	TGCGCCAGCAGCCAAGATCGATCGGCGGGAGGCCGGACAGATACGCAGTATTTT	CASSQDRSAGGRTDTQYF
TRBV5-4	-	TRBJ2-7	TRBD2	TGTGCCAGCAGCTTTCGGGGGGTCTCCTACGAGCAGTACTTC	CASSFRGVSYEQYF
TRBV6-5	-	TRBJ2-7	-	TGTGCCAGTAGGGGTAACCCCTACGAGCAGTACTTC	CASRGNPYEQYF
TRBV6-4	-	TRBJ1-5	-	TGTGCCAGCAGTGATGGAGTGCCTGATCGTCAGCCCCAGCATTTT	CASSDGVPDRQPQHF
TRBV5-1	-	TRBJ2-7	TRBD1	TGCGCCAGCAGCGGGGACAGGGCCGGTCCGGGCCGATACGAGCAGTACTTC	CASSGDRAGPGRYEQYF
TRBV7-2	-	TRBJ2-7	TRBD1	TGTGCCAGCAGCTCGCTGGGACAGGGGAACGAGCAGTACTTC	CASSSLGQGNEQYF
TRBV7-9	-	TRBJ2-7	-	TGTGCCAGCAGCGCGGACAGCTCCTACGAGCAGTACTTC	CASSADSSYEQYF
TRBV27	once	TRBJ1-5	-	TGTGCCAGCAGTTCAGGGGTCCCCAATCAGCCCCAGCATTTT	CASSSGVPNQPQHF
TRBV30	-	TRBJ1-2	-	TGTGCCTGGGCCAGGGATAACTATGGCTACACCTTC	CAWARDNYGYTF
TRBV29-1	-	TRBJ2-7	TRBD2	TGCAGCGTTGCATCGGGCGGGAGGAGCGAGCAGTACTTC	CSVASGGRSEQYF
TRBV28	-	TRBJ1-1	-	TGTGCCAGCAGTTACGACAGGAACACTGAAGCTTTCTTT	CASSYDRNTEAFF
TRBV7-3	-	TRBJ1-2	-	TGTGCCAGCAGCTTGGACGCAGGGTCTTATGGCTACACCTTC	CASSLDAGSYGYTF
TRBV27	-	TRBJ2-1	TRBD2	TGTGCCAGCAGCGTTAGCTGGGGGGGGTACAATGAGCAGTTCTTC	CASSVSWGGYNEQFF
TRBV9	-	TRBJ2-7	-	TGTGCCAGCAGTGGGACACGGAACTCCTACGAGCAGTACTTC	CASSGTRNSYEQYF
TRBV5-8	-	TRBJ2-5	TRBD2	TGTGCCAGCAGCTCCGGGACTAGCGCCCATCCGGGGGAGACCCAGTACTTC	CASSSGTSAHPGETQYF
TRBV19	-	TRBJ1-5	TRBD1	TGTGCCAGTACCAAGGGACAGGTCATCAATCAGCCCCAGCATTTT	CASTKGQVINQPQHF
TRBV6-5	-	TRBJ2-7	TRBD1	TGTGCCAGCAGTTACATGCGGACAGGGCCCAATCACGAGCAGTACTTC	CASSYMRTGPNHEQYF
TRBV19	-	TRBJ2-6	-	TGTGCCAGTAGTATCGGGAAGGGTGTTGCTGGGGCCAACGTCCTGACTTTC	CASSIGKGVAGANVLTF
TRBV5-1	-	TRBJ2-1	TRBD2	TGCGCCAGCAGCGCGGGACTAGCGGGGTATCTGAACAATGAGCAGTTCTTC	CASSAGLAGYLNNEQFF
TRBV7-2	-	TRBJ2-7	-	TGTGCCAGCAGCTCACTAAGAGGTGTTGAGACCTCCTACGAGCAGTACTTC	CASSSLRGVETSYEQYF
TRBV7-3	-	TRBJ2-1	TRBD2	TGTGCCAGCAGTTCCAGCGGGAGAGGTTACAATGAGCAGTTCTTC	CASSSSGRGYNEQFF
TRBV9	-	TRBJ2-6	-	TGTGCCAGTACCTATTCTGGGGCCAACGTCCTGACTTTC	CASTYSGANVLTF
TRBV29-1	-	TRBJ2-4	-	TGCAGCGTTACAGAGGGTGTGAACATTCAGTACTTC	CSVTEGVNIQYF
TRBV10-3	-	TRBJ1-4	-	TGTGCCATCAGAAATCCCGGGGGTGAGGGAAAACTGTTTTTT	CAIRNPGGEGKLFF
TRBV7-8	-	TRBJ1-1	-	TGTGCCAGCAGCTTAGAGCTCGTGGTGAACACTGAAGCTTTCTTT	CASSLELVVNTEAFF
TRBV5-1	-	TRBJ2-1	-	TGCGCCAGCGGCCTCTGGGGGCAGGGCGGTGAGCAGTTCTTC	CASGLWGQGGEQFF
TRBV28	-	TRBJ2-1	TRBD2	TGTGCCAGCAGTAGGGAGGGGAAAACCAATGAGCAGTTCTTC	CASSREGKTNEQFF
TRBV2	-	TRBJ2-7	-	TGTGCCAGCAGGGCTAGTTCCTACGAGCAGTACTTC	CASRASSYEQYF
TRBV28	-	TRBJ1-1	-	TGTGCCAGTAACAGGAACACTGAAGCTTTCTTT	CASNRNTEAFF
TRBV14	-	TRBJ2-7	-	TGTGCCAGCAGCCAAGGAGCGGCAACCCCCTCCTACGAGCAGTACTTC	CASSQGAATPSYEQYF
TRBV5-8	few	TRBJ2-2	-	TGTGCCAGTAACAGGGATCCCGGGGAGCTGTTTTTT	CASNRDPGELFF
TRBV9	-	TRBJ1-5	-	TGTGCCAGCAGCGTCCCGGGCAAACCCGGAGGTCAGCCCCAGCATTTT	CASSVPGKPGGQPQHF
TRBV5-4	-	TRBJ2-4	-	TGTGCCAGCAGCATAAGCGGGCAGTTGAGGGCCAAAAACATTCAGTACTTC	CASSISGQLRAKNIQYF
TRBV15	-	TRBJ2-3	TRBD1	TGTGCCACCAGCAGGGACAGGGTTGAGGGAACGCAGTATTTT	CATSRDRVEGTQYF
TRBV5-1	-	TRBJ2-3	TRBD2	TGCGCCAGCAGACCTCGGACTAGCGGATCAGATACGCAGTATTTT	CASRPRTSGSDTQYF
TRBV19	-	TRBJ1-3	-	TGTGCCAGTAGTTTCCCTGGGGGGTTCTCTGGAAACACCATATATTTT	CASSFPGGFSGNTIYF